This T cell receptor beta chain originates from a study of vaccination effects on CD4 cells after COVID-19 (dated by TCRdb to the early 2020s). Notes on the research overall: In the ViraFEST assay, PBMC were stimulated with viral peptide pools, and antigen-specific CD4+ T cell clonotypes were then identified by expansion using TCR sequencing. After vaccination, three convalescent patients were sampled both early (day +14) and late (day +241, +227, +161 respectively). Across the study, the median time from the second dose to post-vaccine sampling was 72 days (range 14 to 241). Approximately 2 million PBMC per well were cultured with 9 to 10 ug/ml peptides in IMDM containing about 5% human AB serum, roughly 10 IU/ml IL-2 and gentamicin. The study compared SARS-CoV-2 spike-specific CD4+ TCR repertoires before and after mRNA vaccination in COVID-19 convalescent patients and infection-naive vaccine recipients. A total of ten to eleven COVID-19 convalescent patients and a few SARS-CoV-2-naive healthy vaccine recipients were included in the full study. The Oncomine TCR Beta short-read assay on an Illumina iSeq 100 was used to sequence cultures from other donors in the study.

Taken from the germline V gene (reference sequence), the CDR1 and CDR2 loops are SGHNT and YYREEE. Trimming removed 0 bases from V and 2 bases from J, leaving 12 bases between the germline ends. Inclusive of the bounding cysteine and phenylalanine, the CDR3 is 16 residues long. Only CDR3 DNA remains: 48 bases, in frame from the first base. Library method: the immunoSEQ multiplex PCR assay. TCR beta CDR3 sequencing was performed on DNA from the cultured, isolated CD4+ T cells. The published analysis was carried out like this. The analysis removed non-productive TCR sequences, trimmed reads to the CDR3 region, and retained only CDR3s that were 7 or more amino acids long. The MANAFEST web app was used to identify antigen-specific clonotypes by comparing expansion in peptide wells with expansion in reference cultures. Positive clones required FDR<0.05 expansion versus reference and all other wells, odds ratio above 5, and frequency above 0.1% in two replicate wells. Cross-reactive clonotypes were defined as significantly expanded in SARS-CoV-2 spike wells and in at least one common cold coronavirus spike condition. Levenshtein distance calculated with the stringdist R package was used to assess CDR3 similarity, and unrooted trees were constructed with ape in R 3.6.1. Held by TCRdb, this immuneACCESS table contains in-frame sequences only and omits some clones. Under half of the omission traces to an unresolved V gene where checked; the cause of the rest is unknown. V and J calls and clone size are as listed in that table; D and trimming were resolved from the DNA. Counted in this sample were about 34,000 clones; about 68% of them appeared once. The ten largest clones capture around 7% of the sample.

After around 11 days of culture, CD4+ T cells were isolated with the EasySep CD4+ T cell isolation kit. PCR-confirmed SARS-CoV-2 infection had occurred in convalescent patients between March and December 2020, before the Alpha, Beta and Delta variants emerged in the United States. Participants received two doses of either the BNT162b2 or the mRNA-1273 mRNA SARS-CoV-2 vaccine. Half of the culture medium was replaced with fresh IL-2-containing medium on days 3 and 7. Unless noted otherwise, every peptide stimulation condition was cultured in triplicate wells. PBMC were separated from whole blood using Ficoll-Paque Plus gradient centrifugation and were then either cryopreserved at -140C or used fresh. The QIAamp micro DNA kit was used to extract genomic DNA from the cultured CD4+ T cells. Points on this clone: Its antigen target is currently unknown. There are no base qualities to consult, and no much larger clone falls within one base.

Paper-wide results and their limitations: Only a small number of convalescent patients were included, and no early post-infection timepoints were available, which limited the study. At late post-vaccination timepoints, both infection-induced and vaccine-induced clones showed marked clonal contraction, consistent with waning T cell responses. In convalescent patients, the post-vaccine spike-reactive repertoire consisted mainly of new vaccine-induced clones, largely distinct from infection-induced clones.

The V gene is TRBV5-4 and the J gene is TRBJ1-3; the D segment could be TRBD1, given 6 matching bases. Sample: CD4+ T cells from PBMCs cultured without peptide, taken after COVID-19 vaccination. This clonotype was obtained from a human donor who had a prior SARS-CoV-2 infection. The base sequence is TGTGCCAGCAGCTTGGATCAGGGGAGCACTGGAAACACCATATATTTT. This encodes CASSLDQGSTGNTIYF.